This T cell receptor beta chain was sequenced in a study of cytomegalovirus exposure and HLA in healthy donors. As to this clone: Its matching antigen is unknown.

It was the roughly 110-subject validation cohort, separate from the approximately 700-subject first cohort, to which the donors belonged. Study-wide results and limits: In vitro, a few CMV-associated chains proved specific for CMV antigens. It was reported that the classifier diagnosed cytomegalovirus status with high specificity and sensitivity in both the original and validation cohorts. First-cohort TCR clusters were later found to tend to co-occur in the roughly 130 validation repertoires.

Germline loops: CDR1 LNHDA, CDR2 SQIVND (reference sequence). The CDR3 contains 14 residues. V shed 7 bases and J 3 bases; nucleotides not matched to a gene: 9. Repertoires were generated with immunoSEQ multiplex PCR, while TCRdb's copy carries only in-frame clones and drops some. This sample has 140,000 or so clones, with approximately 90% found just once. This clonotype was obtained from a woman aged 25 to 39 in good health and CMV-seropositive. This chain links TRBV19 with TRBJ2-7, with TRBD2 identical over 7 bases. Sequenced material: PBMCs. The CDR3 coding sequence is TGTGCCAGTACCCTAACCCCGGGGGGCTACGAGCAGTACTTC. Its translation: CASTLTPGGYEQYF.